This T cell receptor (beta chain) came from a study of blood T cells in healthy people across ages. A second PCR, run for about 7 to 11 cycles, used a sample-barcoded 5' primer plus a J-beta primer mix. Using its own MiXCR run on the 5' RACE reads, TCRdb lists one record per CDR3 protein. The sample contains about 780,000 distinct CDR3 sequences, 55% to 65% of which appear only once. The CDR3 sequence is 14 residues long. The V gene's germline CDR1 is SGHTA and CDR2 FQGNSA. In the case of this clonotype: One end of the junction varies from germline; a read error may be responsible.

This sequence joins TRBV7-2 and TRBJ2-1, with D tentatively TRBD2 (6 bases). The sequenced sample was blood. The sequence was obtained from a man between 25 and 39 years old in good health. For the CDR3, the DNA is TGTGCCAGCAGCGTAGCGGACACCAACAATGAGCAGTTCTTC. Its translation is CASSVADTNNEQFF.